The T cell receptor (beta chain) described here comes from a study of blood T cell repertoires in COVID-19. Study context: Samples of COVID-19 (acute and convalescent) were obtained from the United States, Italy and Spain. T cells, B-cell-depleted T cells, or PBMCs provided the cDNA or gDNA that served as material.

In regard to this clone: Other DNA sequences in the same sample also yield this CDR3.

Authors' processing steps: Quantification of nucleated cells was approximated via reference gene primer amplification. Generated by immunoSEQ multiplex PCR, the TCRdb table keeps only in-frame clones and is missing some. D and trimming were read from the DNA, whereas the V and J calls and clone size are those reported in that table. The repertoire holds about 180,000 clones, with roughly 75% as singletons. The V and J ends lost 3 bases and 7 bases, in that order; junction bases with no gene match: 4. Per germline, CDR1 LNHNV and CDR2 YYDKDF (reference sequence). The CDR3 contains 15 residues. V gene TRBV15 combines with J gene TRBJ2-1; 12 nucleotides agree with TRBD1. The TCR comes from a man in his 70s with active or convalescent COVID-19. Source material: peripheral blood. CDR3 DNA: TGTGCCACCAGCAGGGGGACAGGGGGCAGTAATGAGCAGTTCTTC. Protein product: CATSRGTGGSNEQFF. The full variable domain, its missing parts supplied by reference TRBV15 and TRBJ2-1, is DAMVIQNPRYQVTQFGKPVTLSCSQTLNHNVMYWYQQKSSQAPKLLFHYYDKDFNNEADTPDNFQSRRPNTSFCFLDIRSPGLGDTAMYLCATSRGTGGSNEQFFGPGTRLTVL.